What follows are 5 T cell receptor beta chains derived from one specimen sequenced in a study of monozygotic twins with inflammatory bowel disease. From its re-call of the 5' RACE reads, TCRdb lists each CDR3 protein once, without DNA. Recorded for this sample: more than 120,000 distinct CDR3 sequences. The sample comprised blood. These receptors originate from a human donor with ulcerative colitis or Crohn's disease, or a healthy co-twin of an affected twin (not recorded which).

The CDR3 region is CASSLALYNEQFF. This chain joins TRBV5-1 and TRBJ2-1. The CDR3 is 13 residues long. Per germline, CDR1 SGHRS and CDR2 YFSETQ.

V gene TRBV4-1 combines with J gene TRBJ2-1. The CDR3 is made up of 13 amino acids. Germline CDR1 is MGHRA and CDR2 is YSYEKL. CDR3 in amino acids: CASSQDRSNEQFF.

The chain couples TRBV5-1 to TRBJ1-2; without DNA, the TCRdb call of TRBD1 cannot be checked. CDR1 SGHRS and CDR2 YFSETQ come from the germline V gene. The CDR3 loop spans 17 amino acids. The CDR3 reads CASSHAETNRGTRGYTF.

This chain links TRBV19 with TRBJ2-1. This CDR3 is 15 amino acids long. CDR1 is LNHDA and CDR2 is SQIVND in the germline V gene (reference sequence). The CDR3 loop is CASRIDRGSYNEQFF.

J is TRBJ2-3 and V is TRBV11-2; there is no DNA to check the TCRdb D call of TRBD2. This CDR3 comprises 18 residues. CDR1 is SGHAT, CDR2 FQNNGV, per germline. The CDR3 loop is CASRLIPGLAGGPSTQYF.